Detailed here is one T cell receptor (beta chain). The antigen remains unidentified. The germline V gene encodes CDR1 GTSNPN and CDR2 SVGIG (reference sequence). The CDR3 has 17 amino acids. J was trimmed by 8 bases and V by 4 bases; bases with no gene match: 22. Sequencing used immunoSEQ multiplex PCR; TCRdb keeps in-frame clones, though not all of them. The repertoire holds 110,000 or so clones, with approximately 94% as singletons. This record comes from a study of brain T cells in children with intractable seizures. Only cases whose brain tissue showed the highest T cell transcript signatures were sequenced. At least one anti-epileptic drug was given before surgery. Points from the study as a whole: Only CDR3 sequence similarity suggested viral specificity, without known HCMV serostatus.

The input for sequencing was peripheral blood, taken at surgery. This chain connects TRBV30 to TRBJ1-2; 7 nucleotides line up with TRBD1. This clonotype originated in a boy younger than two with hemimegalencephaly and intractable seizures. CDR3 DNA: TGTGCCTGGATCAAGGCGGGACAGCGGCCCGTGACTATAGGCTACACCTTC. Its protein is CAWIKAGQRPVTIGYTF.